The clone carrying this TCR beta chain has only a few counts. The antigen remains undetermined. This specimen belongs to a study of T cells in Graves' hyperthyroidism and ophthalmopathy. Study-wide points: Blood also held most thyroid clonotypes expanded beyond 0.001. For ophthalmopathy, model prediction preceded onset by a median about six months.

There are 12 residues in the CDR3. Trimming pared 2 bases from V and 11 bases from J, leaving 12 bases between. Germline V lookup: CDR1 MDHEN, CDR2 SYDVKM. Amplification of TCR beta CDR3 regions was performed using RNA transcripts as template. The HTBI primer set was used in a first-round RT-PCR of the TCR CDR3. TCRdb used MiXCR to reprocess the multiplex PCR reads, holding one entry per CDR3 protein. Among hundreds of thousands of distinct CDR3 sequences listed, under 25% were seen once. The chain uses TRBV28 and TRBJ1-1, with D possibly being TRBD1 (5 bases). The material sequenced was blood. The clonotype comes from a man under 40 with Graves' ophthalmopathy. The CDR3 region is CASSLPGRQAFF. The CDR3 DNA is TGTGCCAGCAGTTTACCCGGGAGACAGGCTTTCTTT.